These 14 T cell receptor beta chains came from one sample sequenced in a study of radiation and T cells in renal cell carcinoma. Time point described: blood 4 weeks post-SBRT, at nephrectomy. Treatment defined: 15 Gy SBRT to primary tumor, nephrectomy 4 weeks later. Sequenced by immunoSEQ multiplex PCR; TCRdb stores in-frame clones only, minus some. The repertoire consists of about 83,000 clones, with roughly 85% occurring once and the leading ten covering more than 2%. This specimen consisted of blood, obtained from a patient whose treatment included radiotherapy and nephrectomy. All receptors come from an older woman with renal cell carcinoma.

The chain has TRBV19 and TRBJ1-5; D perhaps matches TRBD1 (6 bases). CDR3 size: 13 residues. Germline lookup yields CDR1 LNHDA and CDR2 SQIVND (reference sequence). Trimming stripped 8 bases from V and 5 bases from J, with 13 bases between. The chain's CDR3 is CASAGARDQPQHF. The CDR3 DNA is TGTGCCAGTGCGGGGGCGAGGGATCAGCCCCAGCATTTT.

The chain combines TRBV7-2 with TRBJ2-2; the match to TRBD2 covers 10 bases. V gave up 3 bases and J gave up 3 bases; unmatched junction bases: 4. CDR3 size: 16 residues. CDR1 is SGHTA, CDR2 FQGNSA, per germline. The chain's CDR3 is CASSFSLAGDTGELFF. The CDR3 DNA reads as TGTGCCAGCAGCTTTTCCCTAGCGGGGGACACCGGGGAGCTGTTTTTT. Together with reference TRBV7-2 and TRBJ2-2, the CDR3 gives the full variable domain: GAGVSQSPSNKVTEKGKDVELRCDPISGHTALYWYRQSLGQGLEFLIYFQGNSAPDKSGLPSDRFSAERTGGSVSTLTIQRTQQEDSAVYLCASSFSLAGDTGELFFGEGSRLTVL.

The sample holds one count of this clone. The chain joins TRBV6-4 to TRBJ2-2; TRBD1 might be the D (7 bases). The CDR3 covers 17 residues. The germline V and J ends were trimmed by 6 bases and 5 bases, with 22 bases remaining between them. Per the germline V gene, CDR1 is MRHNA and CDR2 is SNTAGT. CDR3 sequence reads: CASSTIPRQGGTGELFF. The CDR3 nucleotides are TGTGCCAGCAGCACCATCCCCCGACAGGGAGGTACCGGGGAGCTGTTTTTT.

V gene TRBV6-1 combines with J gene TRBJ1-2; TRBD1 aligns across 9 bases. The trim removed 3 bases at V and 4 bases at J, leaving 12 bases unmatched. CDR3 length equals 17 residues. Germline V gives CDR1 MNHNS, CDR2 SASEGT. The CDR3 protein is CASSDGGQGRRGYGYTF. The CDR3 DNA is TGTGCCAGCAGTGACGGGGGACAGGGCAGGCGAGGCTATGGCTACACCTTC.

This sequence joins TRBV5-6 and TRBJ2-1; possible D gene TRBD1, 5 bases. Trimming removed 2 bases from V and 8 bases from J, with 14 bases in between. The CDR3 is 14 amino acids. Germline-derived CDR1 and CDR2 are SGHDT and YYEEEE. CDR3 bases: TGTGCCAGCAGCTTCGGACACGCGCCGCATGAGCAGTTCTTC. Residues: CASSFGHAPHEQFF.

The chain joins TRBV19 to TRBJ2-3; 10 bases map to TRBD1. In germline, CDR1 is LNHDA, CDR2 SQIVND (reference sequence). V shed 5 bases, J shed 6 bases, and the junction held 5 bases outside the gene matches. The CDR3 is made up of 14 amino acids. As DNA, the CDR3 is TGTGCCAGTAGTGAGAGGACAGGGGGGGATACGCAGTATTTT. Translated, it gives CASSERTGGDTQYF.

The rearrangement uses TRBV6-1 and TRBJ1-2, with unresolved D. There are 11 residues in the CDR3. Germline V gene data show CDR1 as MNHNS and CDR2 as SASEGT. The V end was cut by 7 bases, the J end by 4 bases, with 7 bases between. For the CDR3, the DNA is TGTGCCAGCATTAGCCCCTATGGCTACACCTTC. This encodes CASISPYGYTF.

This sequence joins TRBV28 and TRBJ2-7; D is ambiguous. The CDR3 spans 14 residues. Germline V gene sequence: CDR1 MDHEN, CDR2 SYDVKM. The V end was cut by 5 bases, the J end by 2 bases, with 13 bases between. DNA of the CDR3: TGTGCCAGCAGTCAGCCCCAGAAACCCTACGAGCAGTACTTC. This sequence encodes CASSQPQKPYEQYF.

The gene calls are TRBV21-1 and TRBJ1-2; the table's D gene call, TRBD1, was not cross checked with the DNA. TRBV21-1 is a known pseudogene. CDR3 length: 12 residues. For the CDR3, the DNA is TGTGCCAGCAGCACTTACAGGGTCGGCTACACCTTC. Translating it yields CASSTYRVGYTF.

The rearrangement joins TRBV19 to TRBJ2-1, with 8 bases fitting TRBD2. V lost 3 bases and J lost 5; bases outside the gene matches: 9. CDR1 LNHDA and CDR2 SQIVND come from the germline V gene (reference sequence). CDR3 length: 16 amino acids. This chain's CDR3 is CASSIRGGKTDNEQFF. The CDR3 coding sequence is TGTGCCAGTAGTATCCGGGGGGGCAAGACGGACAATGAGCAGTTCTTC.

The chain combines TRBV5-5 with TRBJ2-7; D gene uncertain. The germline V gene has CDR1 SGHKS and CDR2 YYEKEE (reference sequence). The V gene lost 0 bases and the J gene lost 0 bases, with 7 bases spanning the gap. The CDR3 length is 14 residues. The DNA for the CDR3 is TGTGCCAGCAGCTTGGAGGCTACCTCCTACGAGCAGTACTTC. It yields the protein CASSLEATSYEQYF.

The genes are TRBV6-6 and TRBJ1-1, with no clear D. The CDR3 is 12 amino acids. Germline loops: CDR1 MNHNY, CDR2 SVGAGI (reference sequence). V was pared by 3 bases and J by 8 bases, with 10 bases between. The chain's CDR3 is CASSYGWEEAFF. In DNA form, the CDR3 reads TGTGCCAGCAGTTATGGCTGGGAGGAAGCTTTCTTT.

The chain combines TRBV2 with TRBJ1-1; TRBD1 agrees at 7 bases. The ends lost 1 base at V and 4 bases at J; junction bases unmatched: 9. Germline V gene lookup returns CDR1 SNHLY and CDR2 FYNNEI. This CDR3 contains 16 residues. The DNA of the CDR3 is TGTGCCAGCAGTGAAGGACAGGGTCGGGTCGGCACTGAAGCTTTCTTT. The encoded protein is CASSEGQGRVGTEAFF.

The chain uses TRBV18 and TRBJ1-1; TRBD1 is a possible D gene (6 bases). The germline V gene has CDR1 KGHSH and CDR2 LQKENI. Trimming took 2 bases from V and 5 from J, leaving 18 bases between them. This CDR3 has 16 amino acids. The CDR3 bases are TGTGCCAGCTCACCAAGTCCCCCAGGGGTAAGGACTGAAGCTTTCTTT. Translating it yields CASSPSPPGVRTEAFF. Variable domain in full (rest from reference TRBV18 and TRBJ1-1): NAGVMQNPRHLVRRRGQEARLRCSPMKGHSHVYWYRQLPEEGLKFMVYLQKENIIDESGMPKERFSAEFPKEGPSILRIQQVVRGDSAAYFCASSPSPPGVRTEAFFGQGTRLTVV.